Below are 19 T cell receptor beta chains sequenced from a single sample in a study of graft-versus-host responses after intestinal transplantation. TCRdb's copy holds only in-frame clones and misses some; the assay was immunoSEQ multiplex PCR. The profile shows under 80,000 clones, about 90% of them singletons. The sample consisted of PBMCs, taken 98 days after intestinal transplantation. The receptors were sampled from a human patient who received an intestinal transplant, so some T cells may come from the graft donor.

The rearrangement links TRBV5-1 to TRBJ1-3; a possible D gene is TRBD1 (5 bases). Trimming stripped 4 bases from V and 0 bases from J, with 17 bases between. This CDR3 region has 17 residues. CDR1 is SGHRS and CDR2 is YFSETQ in the germline V gene. This chain's CDR3 is CASSPRQTSNSGNTIYF. CDR3 DNA: TGCGCCAGCAGCCCCAGACAGACGTCTAACTCTGGAAACACCATATATTTT.

Here the CDR3 reads CASSLGLANGEQYF. CDR3 in DNA: TGTGCCAGCAGCTTGGGACTGGCAAACGGCGAGCAGTACTTC. This chain links TRBV5-5 with TRBJ2-7; D unresolved. The CDR3 is 14 residues long. Looked up from germline, CDR1 is SGHKS and CDR2 is YYEKEE (reference sequence). The V and J ends lost 0 bases and 6 bases respectively, with 13 bases between them. Filled out from reference TRBV5-5 and TRBJ2-7, the complete variable domain reads DAGVTQSPTHLIKTRGQQVTLRCSPISGHKSVSWYQQVLGQGPQFIFQYYEKEERGRGNFPDRFSARQFPNYSSELNVNALLLGDSALYLCASSLGLANGEQYFGPGTRLTVT.

V is TRBV10-2 and J is TRBJ2-7, with a tentative D call TRBD2 (6 bases). The CDR3 is 14 residues long. V dropped 2 bases and J dropped 5 bases, with 13 bases sitting between them. CDR1 and CDR2 (germline): WSHSY, SAAADI. The CDR3 coding sequence is TGCGCCAGCAGTGAGGAAGGGGCTAGCGACGAGCAGTACTTC. The encoded protein is CASSEEGASDEQYF.

The chain joins TRBV27 to TRBJ1-3; D gene unclear. Per germline, CDR1 MNHEY and CDR2 SMNVEV (reference sequence). The CDR3 length is 14 residues. Trimming pared 0 bases from V and 3 bases from J, leaving 6 bases between. DNA of the CDR3: TGTGCCAGCAGTTTATCTGCCTTTGGAAACACCATATATTTT. Protein: CASSLSAFGNTIYF.

The chain employs TRBV25-1 and TRBJ1-2, with D possibly TRBD1 on 5 matching bases. Germline V gives CDR1 MGHDK, CDR2 SYGVNS. Trimming cost V 5 bases and J 4 bases, with 14 bases left between them. CDR3 length: 14 residues. The CDR3 nucleotides read TGTGCCAGCAGTCCTCGGGACCCAGGCTATGGCTACACCTTC. Its translation: CASSPRDPGYGYTF.

The J gene is TRBJ2-3, the V gene TRBV11-2; 9 nucleotides match TRBD2. Germline CDR1 and CDR2: SGHAT and FQNNGV. V dropped 6 bases and J dropped 3; count of bases not matched to a gene: 7. The CDR3 is 15 residues long. CDR3 region: CASSFLAGRTDTQYF. The CDR3, as DNA: TGTGCCAGCAGTTTTCTAGCGGGGAGGACAGATACGCAGTATTTT.

The rearrangement links TRBV6-1 to TRBJ1-2; no clear D. This CDR3 comprises 15 residues. The ends were cut back, 7 bases at V and 2 bases at J, with 17 bases in the middle. From germline, CDR1 is MNHNS and CDR2 SASEGT. In DNA form, the CDR3 reads TGTGCCAGCACCCGGACTGTTGCCGTAAACTATGGCTACACCTTC. As protein: CASTRTVAVNYGYTF.

This chain joins TRBV19 and TRBJ2-2, with D hard to call. Trimming took off 7 bases at V and 0 bases at J, with 12 bases between the two ends. Germline lookup yields CDR1 LNHDA and CDR2 SQIVND (reference sequence). The CDR3 contains 15 residues. The CDR3 is CASILRASNTGELFF. CDR3 nucleotides: TGTGCCAGTATCCTCCGGGCCTCGAACACCGGGGAGCTGTTTTTT.

The genes are TRBV11-2 and TRBJ2-7; TRBD2 agrees at 8 bases. CDR1 SGHAT and CDR2 FQNNGV come from the germline V gene. The CDR3 is 17 residues long. J was trimmed by 0 bases and V by 1 base; bases with no gene match: 8. The CDR3 DNA sequence: TGTGCCAGCAGCTTAGGTTTTACGGGAGGGCCCTCCTACGAGCAGTACTTC. Translated: CASSLGFTGGPSYEQYF.

The chain has TRBV27 and TRBJ2-7, with 8 bases matching TRBD2. This CDR3 is built from 15 residues. Germline CDR1 MNHEY, CDR2 SMNVEV (reference sequence). The ends lost 5 bases at V and 0 bases at J; junction bases unmatched: 6. As DNA, the CDR3 is TGTGCCAGCAGTCTAGCGGGCGGGGGCTCCTACGAGCAGTACTTC. Protein product: CASSLAGGGSYEQYF.

V usage is TRBV11-2 and J usage is TRBJ2-3; tentative D call: TRBD2 (6 bases). The CDR3 consists of 11 residues. The germline CDR1 and CDR2 sequences are SGHAT and FQNNGV. Trimming left V 1 base short and J 10 bases short, with 6 bases between. The CDR3 bases are TGTGCCAGCAGCTTAGCGGGAGCGCAGTATTTT. Translation gives CASSLAGAQYF.

This chain links TRBV10-2 with TRBJ1-3, with unresolved D. Trimming removed 3 bases at V and 0 bases at J, with 6 bases between. This CDR3 region has 14 residues. Per the germline V gene, CDR1 is WSHSY and CDR2 is SAAADI. CDR3 nucleotides: TGCGCCAGCAGTGACACTGACTCTGGAAACACCATATATTTT. Translation: CASSDTDSGNTIYF.

The chain uses TRBV5-4 and TRBJ2-3; D remains ambiguous. V lost 0 bases and J lost 6, with 11 bases in between. The CDR3 spans 14 residues. Germline V gene data show CDR1 as SGHNT and CDR2 as YYREEE (reference sequence). CDR3 region: CASSLEPPADTQYF. The DNA for the CDR3 is TGTGCCAGCAGCTTGGAGCCTCCCGCCGATACGCAGTATTTT.

The chain employs TRBV28 and TRBJ2-3, with unresolved D. The length of the CDR3 is 12 residues. Trimming cost V 2 bases and J 4 bases, with 4 bases left between them. From germline, CDR1 is MDHEN and CDR2 SYDVKM. The CDR3 here is CASSLTSDTQYF. The CDR3 DNA reads TGTGCCAGCAGTTTAACATCAGATACGCAGTATTTT.

The chain carries TRBV21-1 and TRBJ2-7; the table assigns TRBD2, which was not confirmed against the DNA. TRBV21-1 counts as a pseudogene. The CDR3 is made up of 16 amino acids. CDR3 loop: CASSKGEREFSYEQYF. The CDR3 coding sequence is TGTGCCAGCAGCAAAGGGGAGCGGGAGTTCTCCTACGAGCAGTACTTC.

This chain joins TRBV30 and TRBJ1-2; perhaps TRBD1 as D (5 bases). CDR3 size: 13 residues. Trimming pared 3 bases from V and 2 bases from J, leaving 10 bases between. Germline CDR1 and CDR2: GTSNPN and SVGIG (reference sequence). The CDR3 DNA sequence: TGTGCCTGGAGGTGGGACCTGAACTATGGCTACACCTTC. It translates to CAWRWDLNYGYTF.

A single count supports this clone. This sequence joins TRBV10-2 and TRBJ1-2; D gene uncertain. This CDR3 is 14 amino acids long. Trimming shortened V by 4 bases and J by 0 bases, and 9 bases separated the two germline ends. CDR1 WSHSY and CDR2 SAAADI come from the germline V gene. The CDR3, as DNA: TGCGCCAGCAGTGGGAGGGCATCTAACTATGGCTACACCTTC. Protein product: CASSGRASNYGYTF.

The J gene is TRBJ2-5, the V gene TRBV19, with 8 bases fitting TRBD1. With the DNA end fitting TRBJ2-7 better, the J assignment may be wrong. The CDR3 loop spans 13 amino acids. Germline CDR1 and CDR2: LNHDA and SQIVND (reference sequence). The CDR3 protein is CASSITGGNEQYF. CDR3 in DNA: TGTGCCAGTAGTATAACAGGGGGAAACGAGCAGTACTTC.

The V gene is TRBV5-5, the J gene TRBJ2-7, with 9 bases lining up with TRBD2. J was trimmed by 4 bases and V by 6 bases; bases with no gene match: 5. From germline, CDR1 is SGHKS and CDR2 YYEKEE (reference sequence). The CDR3 runs 13 residues. The CDR3 is CASTGLAEYEQYF. The CDR3 coding sequence is TGTGCCAGCACGGGACTAGCTGAATACGAGCAGTACTTC.